This T cell receptor (beta chain) was found in a study of radiation and T cells in renal cell carcinoma. Points on this clone: Antigen: not known.

Documented treatment: treatment-naive control, cytoreductive nephrectomy. This renal cell carcinoma was of the clear cell type. Overall study findings and caveats: Dominant CDR3 motifs occupied more repertoire in irradiated than control tumors. In nephrectomy-only tumors, top 100 clonotypes averaged approximately 43%, versus 54% irradiated. Only small tumor regions of around 1 g were sampled.

Clones were read by immunoSEQ multiplex PCR, and TCRdb kept only the in-frame ones, dropping some. The sample includes about 15,000 clones, more than 55% of them seen just once. Sequencing was performed on tumor tissue, taken from a patient whose treatment was nephrectomy without radiotherapy. The receptor's source is a man aged 55-75 years with renal cell carcinoma.

CDR3: CASSSTSGSIGNEQFF. The DNA of the CDR3 is TGCGCCAGCAGCTCGACTAGCGGGAGTATCGGGAATGAGCAGTTCTTC. This sequence joins TRBV5-1 and TRBJ2-1; 12 bases line up with TRBD2. The CDR3 extends over 16 amino acids. Looked up from germline, CDR1 is SGHRS and CDR2 is YFSETQ. The J segment lost 7 bases and the V segment lost 3 bases, leaving 8 bases of the junction unmatched.